This note documents a single T cell receptor beta chain sequence. Its matching antigen is unknown. Looked up from germline, CDR1 is MNHEY and CDR2 is SMNVEV (reference sequence). V was cut by 4 bases and J by 0 bases, with 6 bases left in between. CDR3 length: 14 residues. Authors' analysis steps: ImmunoSEQ supplied junction-only sequences lacking quality scores, so filtering was different. Data came from immunoSEQ multiplex PCR; TCRdb stores just in-frame clones and leaves some out. D and trimming come from the DNA, and the V and J calls and clone size come from that table. The table lists approximately 700,000 clones, about 80% of them singletons. This entry comes from a study of shared clonotypes between healthy human individuals. Every donor, a Caucasian adult, lived in Nashville, Tennessee. Study-level findings and limits: Among the subsets, naive ones generally showed larger estimated richness than memory ones. Donors were few, which limited the genetic and exposure-history diversity represented.

This TCR came from a woman in her 30s in good health. The J gene is TRBJ2-2, the V gene TRBV27; D gene ambiguous. Sequencing used memory CD4+ T cells sorted from blood. As to subset: CD45RA-negative fraction. The CDR3 nucleotides read TGTGCCAGCAGTTCCAACGCGAACACCGGGGAGCTGTTTTTT. Translating gives CASSSNANTGELFF.